The table lists the clone carrying this T cell receptor beta chain with a count of one. Its target is unknown. This sample was included in a study of cytomegalovirus exposure and HLA in healthy donors. Notes on the study in general: Using a false discovery rate of 0.05, a later analysis showed that roughly 16,000 TCR beta sequences were associated with HLA alleles. The study put 150 or so TCR beta chains on its list as cytomegalovirus-associated.

The PCR ran on 60 Vbeta and 13 Jbeta primers. Clones were sequenced by immunoSEQ multiplex PCR, and TCRdb holds only the in-frame ones, with some missing. Of some 130,000 clones in the sample, around three quarters were seen once. The sequence came from a male donor in good health and CMV-seropositive. Specimen: PBMCs.

CDR3 coding DNA: TGTGCCAGCAGCCCGCTCGGAGTTCGGCAAGAGACCCAGTACTTC. Translated, it gives CASSPLGVRQETQYF. The V gene is TRBV27, the J gene TRBJ2-5; D is ambiguous. The CDR3 consists of 15 residues. Germline loops: CDR1 MNHEY, CDR2 SMNVEV (reference sequence). The V end lost 6 bases, the J end lost 2 bases, and 16 bases lay between the germline ends.